The 27 T cell receptor beta chains in this list originate from one sample, sequenced in a study of blood T cell repertoires in COVID-19. Libraries were prepared by immunoSEQ multiplex PCR; TCRdb keeps only in-frame clonotypes and omits some of them. Among some 210,000 clones listed, 84% were seen once. Sequencing was done on a sample of peripheral blood. These receptors were taken from a woman between 70 and 85 years old with active or convalescent COVID-19.

The chain carries TRBV4-1 and TRBJ1-2, with D unclear. The germline CDR1 and CDR2 sequences are MGHRA and YSYEKL. The CDR3 sequence is 14 residues long. With 1 base removed from V and 4 bases from J, the gap between germline ends came to 10 bases. In nucleotides, the CDR3 is TGCGCCAGCAGCCAAGCTATCCTTGGCTATGGCTACACCTTC. Amino acid sequence: CASSQAILGYGYTF.

The gene calls are TRBV2 and TRBJ1-5, with 7 bases that match TRBD1. The V gene's germline CDR1 is SNHLY and CDR2 FYNNEI. V lost 6 bases to trimming and J lost 6 bases; unmatched junction nucleotides: 5. This CDR3 has 13 amino acids. The DNA of the CDR3 is TGTGCCAGCAGCGGAGACAGGGTTCAGCCCCAGCATTTT. This translates into CASSGDRVQPQHF. The full variable domain, its missing parts supplied by reference TRBV2 and TRBJ1-5, is EPEVTQTPSHQVTQMGQEVILRCVPISNHLYFYWYRQILGQKVEFLVSFYNNEISEKSEIFDDQFSVERPDGSNFTLKIRSTKLEDSAMYFCASSGDRVQPQHFGDGTRLSIL.

The DNA of the CDR3 is TGTGCCAGCAGCGTAGTGGGCAGCACAGATACGCAGTATTTT. This sequence encodes CASSVVGSTDTQYF. The V call is TRBV9, the J call TRBJ2-3; D gene ambiguous. Deletions cut 0 bases from V and 0 bases from J, with 5 bases between. CDR1 and CDR2 (germline): SGDLS, YYNGEE. The CDR3 extends over 14 amino acids.

This clone was counted once. The chain combines TRBV7-9 with TRBJ2-1; D might be TRBD2 (6 bases). Trimming removed 2 bases at V and 5 bases at J, with 13 bases between. The CDR3 spans 15 residues. Germline V gives CDR1 SEHNR, CDR2 FQNEAQ (reference sequence). The CDR3 bases are TGTGCCAGCAGCTTATTTCAGGGAGGCAACAATGAGCAGTTCTTC. It specifies CASSLFQGGNNEQFF.

This chain joins TRBV2 and TRBJ1-4; 9 bases are shared with TRBD1. Germline V gene lookup returns CDR1 SNHLY and CDR2 FYNNEI. The CDR3 has 14 residues. The V gene end was trimmed by 5 bases and the J gene end by 4 bases; junction bases not matched to a gene: 2. CDR3 loop: CASSKDRGNEKLFF. CDR3 nucleotides: TGTGCCAGCAGTAAGGACAGGGGTAATGAAAAACTGTTTTTT.

This rearrangement joins TRBV28 to TRBJ2-7, with 8 bases that match TRBD1. Trimming removed 4 bases from V and 4 bases from J; junction bases left unmatched: 9. This CDR3 spans 15 amino acids. Per the germline V gene, CDR1 is MDHEN and CDR2 is SYDVKM. The CDR3 region has the DNA TGTGCCAGCAGTTCGCTGTCAGGGGGCAGATACGAGCAGTACTTC. Translating it yields CASSSLSGGRYEQYF.

The chain employs TRBV3-1 (or the pseudogene TRBV3-2) and TRBJ2-3; TRBD2 matches at 9 bases. The CDR3 loop spans 14 amino acids. V gave up 3 bases and J gave up 4 bases; unmatched junction bases: 2. Per germline, CDR1 LGHDT and CDR2 YNNKEL (reference sequence). The CDR3 here is CASSQGGRADTQYF. The DNA for the CDR3 is TGTGCCAGCAGCCAGGGCGGGAGGGCAGATACGCAGTATTTT.

This clone showed up just a few times. The rearrangement uses TRBV5-1 and TRBJ1-1, with D possibly matching TRBD1 (6 bases). Germline-derived CDR1 and CDR2 are SGHRS and YFSETQ. The V end lost 3 bases, the J end lost 1 base, and 10 bases lay between the germline ends. The CDR3 has 14 residues. The CDR3 bases are TGCGCCAGCAGCTATCTGGGGGCGAACACTGAAGCTTTCTTT. This sequence encodes CASSYLGANTEAFF.

As DNA, the CDR3 is TGTGCCAGCAGCCCCCAAAAAGGGCTAGCGGGGGGAAGTACGCAGTATTTT. Protein product: CASSPQKGLAGGSTQYF. The chain recombines TRBV5-4 with TRBJ2-3; 11 nucleotides align to TRBD2. Trimming took 4 bases from V and 8 from J; bases not matched to a gene: 15. This CDR3 spans 17 amino acids. CDR1 is SGHNT and CDR2 is YYREEE in the germline V gene (reference sequence). Based on the CDR3 plus reference TRBV5-4 and TRBJ2-3, the full variable domain is ETGVTQSPTHLIKTRGQQVTLRCSSQSGHNTVSWYQQALGQGPQFIFQYYREEENGRGNFPPRFSGLQFPNYSSELNVNALELDDSALYLCASSPQKGLAGGSTQYFGPGTRLTVL.

The chain combines TRBV9 with TRBJ2-1; D gene unclear. Germline lookup yields CDR1 SGDLS and CDR2 YYNGEE. Deletions cut 4 bases from V and 7 bases from J, with 6 bases between. CDR3 length: 11 amino acids. The CDR3 nucleotides read TGTGCCAGCAGCCGGCGGAATGAGCAGTTCTTC. The encoded protein is CASSRRNEQFF.

In its sample, this clone was seen a few times. V usage is TRBV30 and J usage is TRBJ1-1; maybe TRBD1 (6 bases). V lost 2 bases to trimming and J lost 4 bases, with 14 bases between them. This CDR3 has 14 amino acids. CDR1 is GTSNPN, CDR2 SVGIG, per germline (reference sequence). This CDR3 is CAWSLTGIATEAFF. The DNA of the CDR3 is TGTGCCTGGAGTCTTACAGGGATAGCCACTGAAGCTTTCTTT. Full variable domain (rest looked up from reference TRBV30 and TRBJ1-1): SQTIHQWPATLVQPVGSPLSLECTVEGTSNPNLYWYRQAAGRGLQLLFYSVGIGQISSEVPQNLSASRPQDRQFILSSKKLLLSDSGFYLCAWSLTGIATEAFFGQGTRLTVV.

The chain combines TRBV27 with TRBJ2-7, with TRBD2 matching 15 bases. V lost 5 bases and J lost 5; bases outside the gene matches: 7. Germline assignment: CDR1 MNHEY and CDR2 SMNVEV (reference sequence). CDR3 length equals 16 residues. The CDR3 protein is CASSPRGLAGGHEQYF. The CDR3 coding sequence is TGTGCCAGCAGTCCCCGGGGACTAGCGGGAGGTCACGAGCAGTACTTC.

V and J are TRBV13 and TRBJ2-5; the match to TRBD2 covers 13 bases. Germline assignment: CDR1 PRHDT and CDR2 FYEKMQ (reference sequence). V lost 0 bases and J lost 2; bases outside the gene matches: 3. This CDR3 has 17 residues. The DNA of the CDR3 is TGTGCCAGCAGCTTAGGACTAGCGGGAGGGCCTCAAGAGACCCAGTACTTC. Its translation is CASSLGLAGGPQETQYF.

The J gene is TRBJ2-3, the V gene TRBV3-1 (or the pseudogene TRBV3-2); D possibly corresponds to TRBD2 (5 bases). The CDR3 has 18 amino acids. The germline V gene has CDR1 LGHDT and CDR2 YNNKEL (reference sequence). V dropped 4 bases and J dropped 2 bases, with 22 bases sitting between them. Here the CDR3 DNA reads TGTGCCAGCAGCCTACCCACCCCCATCGAGGGCCCCACAGATACGCAGTATTTT. It yields the protein CASSLPTPIEGPTDTQYF.

This clone was found a few times. The CDR3 region is CASSPTGRRQPQHF. CDR3 sequence (DNA): TGTGCCAGCAGCCCCACAGGGAGAAGGCAGCCCCAGCATTTT. The V gene is TRBV11-3, the J gene TRBJ1-5; a weak D match, TRBD1 (6 bases). CDR3 length: 14 residues. With 5 bases removed from V and 7 bases from J, the gap between germline ends came to 15 bases. CDR1 is SGHNT, CDR2 YENEEA, per germline.

The chain employs TRBV7-8 and TRBJ2-7; 11 nucleotides agree with TRBD2. V dropped 0 bases and J dropped 3; count of bases not matched to a gene: 4. Looked up from germline, CDR1 is SGHVS and CDR2 is FQNEAQ. The CDR3 covers 16 residues. The CDR3 here is CASSLAPGTSGYEQYF. The CDR3 coding sequence is TGTGCCAGCAGCTTAGCCCCAGGGACTAGCGGCTACGAGCAGTACTTC.

This sequence joins TRBV19 and TRBJ1-5; 8 bases are shared with TRBD1. V dropped 5 bases and J dropped 6; count of bases not matched to a gene: 6. The CDR3 spans 14 residues. CDR1 is LNHDA and CDR2 is SQIVND in the germline V gene (reference sequence). As DNA, the CDR3 is TGTGCCAGTAGTGACAGGGGAGGTTCTCAGCCCCAGCATTTT. Translating gives CASSDRGGSQPQHF.

V usage is TRBV4-2 and J usage is TRBJ2-7; D remains unclear. The CDR3 runs to 14 residues. The germline V and J ends were trimmed by 4 bases and 2 bases, with 12 bases remaining between them. CDR1 is LGHNA and CDR2 is YNFKEQ in the germline V gene. The CDR3 is CASSPGERPYEQYF. The DNA of the CDR3 is TGTGCCAGCAGCCCCGGAGAAAGGCCCTACGAGCAGTACTTC.

The gene calls are TRBV6-1 and TRBJ2-1, with TRBD2 identical over 11 bases. In germline, CDR1 is MNHNS, CDR2 SASEGT. The CDR3 contains 15 residues. Trimming at V came to 2 bases and at J to 4 bases, leaving 1 base not matched to a gene. CDR3: CASSETSGRYNEQFF. CDR3 DNA: TGTGCCAGCAGTGAAACTAGCGGGAGATACAATGAGCAGTTCTTC.

The chain uses TRBV5-1 and TRBJ2-1, with 7 bases that match TRBD2. There are 16 residues in the CDR3. The V segment lost 5 bases and the J segment 2 bases; nucleotides outside the gene matches: 10. Per germline, CDR1 SGHRS and CDR2 YFSETQ. The chain's CDR3 is CASRSEGGRTYNEQFF. CDR3 sequence (DNA): TGCGCCAGCAGATCTGAGGGCGGGAGAACCTACAATGAGCAGTTCTTC.

The genes are TRBV5-6 and TRBJ2-7; TRBD2 matches at 11 bases. The germline CDR1 and CDR2 sequences are SGHDT and YYEEEE. This CDR3 region has 16 residues. Trimming took 4 bases from V and 11 from J; bases not matched to a gene: 17. The CDR3 nucleotides read TGTGCCAGCAGCCGAGGCCCCACTAGCGGGGGAACCCTCAAGTACTTC. Encoded protein: CASSRGPTSGGTLKYF.

The genes are TRBV24-1 and TRBJ1-1, with 8 bases lining up with TRBD1. Germline V gene lookup returns CDR1 KGHDR and CDR2 SFDVKD. CDR3 length: 19 amino acids. V lost 1 base to trimming and J lost 1 base; unmatched junction nucleotides: 13. The CDR3 nucleotides are TGTGCCACCAGTGATTTACGGGGGCAGGGGGCGCGGGGGAACACTGAAGCTTTCTTT. Residues: CATSDLRGQGARGNTEAFF.

The V call is TRBV5-1, the J call TRBJ2-7, with 8 bases lining up with TRBD2. The germline V gene has CDR1 SGHRS and CDR2 YFSETQ. V dropped 4 bases and J dropped 2; count of bases not matched to a gene: 8. The CDR3 contains 15 residues. As DNA, the CDR3 is TGCGCCAGCAGCACCCCGGGACTAGGGGCCTACGAGCAGTACTTC. This sequence encodes CASSTPGLGAYEQYF.

This chain joins TRBV5-1 and TRBJ2-2; 8 bases line up with TRBD1. V was clipped by 3 bases and J by 6 bases; unmatched bases: 7. The CDR3 totals 15 residues. Germline lookup yields CDR1 SGHRS and CDR2 YFSETQ. The CDR3 region is CASSSGQGGAGELFF. The CDR3 DNA is TGCGCCAGCAGCTCCGGACAGGGTGGCGCCGGGGAGCTGTTTTTT.

The chain links TRBV28 to TRBJ1-1; D is ambiguous. Germline values: CDR1 MDHEN, CDR2 SYDVKM. This CDR3 has 14 residues. The V gene lost 7 bases and the J gene lost 1 base, with 13 bases spanning the gap. The CDR3 nucleotides read TGTGCCAGCAATGAGGGTCAGCCGAACACTGAAGCTTTCTTT. It yields the protein CASNEGQPNTEAFF.

The V gene is TRBV5-1, the J gene TRBJ1-2; D unresolved. Trimming pared 4 bases from V and 4 bases from J, leaving 8 bases between. The V gene's germline CDR1 is SGHRS and CDR2 YFSETQ. The CDR3 consists of 12 residues. CDR3 loop: CASSPGSYGYTF. The CDR3 nucleotides are TGCGCCAGCAGCCCTGGCTCCTATGGCTACACCTTC.

V gene TRBV2 combines with J gene TRBJ2-3; the match to TRBD2 covers 8 bases. Per the germline V gene, CDR1 is SNHLY and CDR2 is FYNNEI. The CDR3 runs to 17 residues. V lost 3 bases and J lost 3; bases outside the gene matches: 11. The CDR3 DNA sequence: TGTGCCAGCAGTGAGAGAGTGGGCGGGAGGAGTACAGATACGCAGTATTTT. This gives the protein CASSERVGGRSTDTQYF.